A single T cell receptor beta chain is shown here with its context. Its matching antigen is unknown. These data originate in a study of cytomegalovirus exposure and HLA in healthy donors. The primer mix had 60 Vbeta and 13 Jbeta primers. The method was immunoSEQ multiplex PCR; TCRdb's version includes in-frame clones alone and lacks a portion of them. This table holds around 300,000 clones, just over 70% found once. Study-wide results and limits: Among donors in an Asian-associated ancestry cluster, a later analysis reportedly found fewer N-insertions than the roughly 730-donor mean.

The sample taken for sequencing was PBMCs. The TCR was taken from a female donor in good health and CMV-seronegative.

In nucleotides, the CDR3 is TGTGCCAGTAAGGGGCAGGAGATTCACTCACCCCTCCACTTT. Translating gives CASKGQEIHSPLHF. The J gene is TRBJ1-6, the V gene TRBV19; the D gene is possibly TRBD1 (5 bases). There are 14 residues in the CDR3. Germline V gene sequence: CDR1 LNHDA, CDR2 SQIVND (reference sequence). The V end lost 7 bases, the J end lost 10 bases, and 17 bases lay between the germline ends.